The source of this T cell receptor (beta chain) is a study of OX40 agonist ivuxolimab in advanced cancers. As for the study in general: An agonistic human IgG2 monoclonal antibody against OX40 (CD134) was given.

TCRdb keeps only in-frame clones here, not all; method: immunoSEQ multiplex PCR. This table has roughly 76,000 clones, 80% to 90% appearing once. This CDR3 region has 14 residues. V lost 0 bases to trimming and J lost 10 bases; unmatched junction nucleotides: 7. Germline V gene data show CDR1 as SGHRS and CDR2 as YFSETQ. About this clone: The antigen remains undetermined.

General observations from the study: CD4+ and CD8+ T cells in blood underwent clonal expansion by week 6 at 0.1 to 3.0 mg/kg. Expanded clones were, on average, more numerous in CD8+ T cells than in CD4+.

The receptor was isolated from an adult with an advanced solid tumor such as melanoma, head and neck, liver or kidney cancer. The sequences come from CD4+ or CD8+ T cells sorted from blood, collected in a trial of the OX40 agonist ivuxolimab. This chain joins TRBV5-1 and TRBJ1-1, with 9 bases matching TRBD1. DNA for the CDR3: TGCGCCAGCAGCTTGGCCGGGGACAGGGAAGGAGCTTTCTTT. Translated: CASSLAGDREGAFF. The variable domain in full, with the rest retrieved from reference TRBV5-1 and TRBJ1-1, is KAGVTQTPRYLIKTRGQQVTLSCSPISGHRSVSWYQQTPGQGLQFLFEYFSETQRNKGNFPGRFSGRQFSNSRSEMNVSTLELGDSALYLCASSLAGDREGAFFGQGTRLTVV.